These 13 T cell receptor beta chains came from one sample sequenced in a study of T cell responses to AZD1222 COVID-19 vaccine. Sequenced by immunoSEQ multiplex PCR; TCRdb stores in-frame clones only, minus some. The sample gives over 60,000 clones, 79% of which show up once; approximately 23% is in the top ten. Source: peripheral blood, taken on day 0 of MenACWY control vaccination. The source of these receptors is an adult in good health.

The gene calls are TRBV5-5 and TRBJ2-7, with D hard to call. CDR1 SGHKS and CDR2 YYEKEE come from the germline V gene (reference sequence). This CDR3 has 15 amino acids. Trimming took 1 base from V and 3 from J, leaving 14 bases between them. CDR3 coding DNA: TGTGCCAGCAGCTTGCAGGTTGGGAATTACTACGAGCAGTACTTC. It encodes CASSLQVGNYYEQYF.

This clone occurred a few times. The V call is TRBV18, the J call TRBJ1-3; no firm D call. Trimming stripped 4 bases from V and 3 bases from J, with 7 bases between. In germline, CDR1 is KGHSH, CDR2 LQKENI. This CDR3 contains 13 residues. DNA of the CDR3: TGTGCCAGCTCACTCGGTGTTGGAAACACCATATATTTT. Its protein is CASSLGVGNTIYF.

The J gene is TRBJ2-2, the V gene TRBV29-1; a possible D gene is TRBD1 (5 bases). CDR3 length: 13 residues. V dropped 5 bases and J dropped 1 base, with 8 bases sitting between them. Germline V CDR1 and CDR2: SQVTM, ANQGSEA. The CDR3 protein is CSVRQGNTGELFF. The CDR3 coding sequence is TGCAGCGTTAGGCAGGGGAACACCGGGGAGCTGTTTTTT.

This sequence joins TRBV13 and TRBJ2-3; D gene uncertain. Germline assignment: CDR1 PRHDT and CDR2 FYEKMQ (reference sequence). The CDR3 is 16 amino acids. V lost 7 bases to trimming and J lost 3 bases, with 20 bases between them. CDR3 DNA: TGTGCCAGCAACCTTAGGGTCCCGGGCCCGACAGATACGCAGTATTTT. Residues: CASNLRVPGPTDTQYF.

This chain links TRBV28 with TRBJ1-1; the D is unclear. V was pared by 5 bases and J by 3 bases, with 13 bases between. The germline CDR1 and CDR2 sequences are MDHEN and SYDVKM. There are 14 residues in the CDR3. The CDR3 protein is CASSPWFRYTEAFF. The CDR3 DNA is TGTGCCAGCAGTCCGTGGTTCCGGTACACTGAAGCTTTCTTT. The whole variable domain, filled in from reference TRBV28 and TRBJ1-1, reads DVKVTQSSRYLVKRTGEKVFLECVQDMDHENMFWYRQDPGLGLRLIYFSYDVKMKEKGDIPEGYSVSREKKERFSLILESASTNQTSMYLCASSPWFRYTEAFFGQGTRLTVV.

The chain uses TRBV6-2 or TRBV6-3 and TRBJ1-5, with D maybe TRBD1 (5 bases). Germline CDR1 and CDR2: MNHEY and SVGEGT. This CDR3 is 13 amino acids long. Trimming pared 4 bases from V and 4 bases from J, leaving 8 bases between. The CDR3 DNA sequence: TGTGCCAGCAGTTGGCGACAGAATCAGCCCCAGCATTTT. Amino acids: CASSWRQNQPQHF.

The chain joins TRBV15 to TRBJ1-3; the D gene is possibly TRBD1 (6 bases). Germline V gene data show CDR1 as LNHNV and CDR2 as YYDKDF (reference sequence). With 3 bases removed from V and 4 bases from J, the gap between germline ends came to 16 bases. The CDR3 runs 16 residues. This chain's CDR3 is CATSRDPGASGNTIYF. In nucleotides, the CDR3 is TGTGCCACCAGCAGGGACCCAGGGGCTTCGGGAAACACCATATATTTT.

This chain joins TRBV6-2 or TRBV6-3 and TRBJ1-1; perhaps TRBD1 as D (6 bases). Germline CDR1 and CDR2: MNHEY and SVGEGT. V was clipped by 5 bases and J by 1 base, with 8 bases between them. The CDR3 is made up of 13 amino acids. This CDR3 is CASSRTANTEAFF. The CDR3, as DNA: TGTGCCAGCAGTCGGACAGCGAACACTGAAGCTTTCTTT.

The genes are TRBV9 and TRBJ1-2; D ambiguous. The V end was cut by 0 bases, the J end by 2 bases, with 8 bases between. This CDR3 is 14 amino acids long. In germline, CDR1 is SGDLS, CDR2 YYNGEE. CDR3 DNA sequence: TGTGCCAGCAGCGTAGGCGGTAGGAACTATGGCTACACCTTC. It codes for CASSVGGRNYGYTF.

In DNA, the CDR3 is TGTGCCAGCAGCTTAGCACAGGGGAGGGGTGGAGGCTACACCTTC. Translating it yields CASSLAQGRGGGYTF. J is TRBJ1-2 and V is TRBV7-2, with 7 bases that match TRBD1. Germline CDR1 is SGHTA and CDR2 is FQGNSA. Trimming at V came to 0 bases and at J to 8 bases, leaving 9 bases not matched to a gene. The CDR3 is 15 residues long.

The chain uses TRBV6-6 and TRBJ1-2; 9 nucleotides agree with TRBD1. Germline trimming cut 5 bases from V and 4 bases from J; bases unmatched to any gene: 8. CDR1 and CDR2 (germline): MNHNY, SVGAGI (reference sequence). This CDR3 region has 15 residues. The CDR3 here is CASSLGQGVSYGYTF. The CDR3 nucleotides read TGTGCCAGCAGTCTGGGACAGGGAGTTTCCTATGGCTACACCTTC.

This clone has only one observation. V and J are TRBV6-6 and TRBJ1-5, with D possibly being TRBD1 (5 bases). The CDR3 is made up of 14 amino acids. Germline values: CDR1 MNHNY, CDR2 SVGAGI (reference sequence). V lost 0 bases and J lost 8, with 11 bases in between. The CDR3 sequence is CASSYSTRVEPQHF. DNA of the CDR3: TGTGCCAGCAGTTACTCGACCAGGGTAGAGCCCCAGCATTTT.

The chain carries TRBV30 and TRBJ2-1; 13 nucleotides line up with TRBD2. This CDR3 is 15 amino acids long. The germline V gene encodes CDR1 GTSNPN and CDR2 SVGIG (reference sequence). V dropped 2 bases and J dropped 5; count of bases not matched to a gene: 3. As DNA, the CDR3 is TGTGCCTGGAGTAGCGGGACTAGCGGGAACAATGAGCAGTTCTTC. Translated: CAWSSGTSGNNEQFF.